This entry is about one T cell receptor beta chain. Its target is unknown. Prior to thyroid surgery, none of the patients had received any treatment. MiXCR was used by TCRdb to re-call the PCR reads. The data contain some 8,500 clones, under 40% of them singletons. This sample was included in a study of metastatic and nonmetastatic thyroid tumors. Study-level results: Malignant thyroid tumors reportedly exceeded benign nodules significantly in TCR beta diversity, with the difference appearing in blood and tumor.

The V and J ends lost 0 bases and 4 bases, in that order; junction bases with no gene match: 15. The CDR3 consists of 19 residues. Germline CDR1 is LGHDT and CDR2 is YNNKEL (reference sequence). The chain links TRBV3-1 to TRBJ1-2, with 9 nucleotides matching TRBD1. The receptor comes from a female donor with papillary thyroid cancer or a benign thyroid nodule (not recorded which). Some clones in this sample may be carry-over from other donors' samples. Sequences were obtained from tumor tissue. This CDR3 reads CASSQDTRTGALSFYGYTF. CDR3 DNA: TGTGCCAGCAGCCAAGACACCCGGACAGGGGCACTAAGCTTCTATGGCTACACCTTC.